This TCR beta chain was identified in a study of shared clonotypes between healthy human individuals. A deep-level run was used for the assay. Only in-frame clones appear in the TCRdb table, and some are missing; sequencing was by immunoSEQ multiplex PCR. The data show 2.5 million or so clones, over 85% seen once. Note on this clone: Its specificity is unknown.

General study results and limits: A reduction in generation probabilities was seen for non-shared clonotypes relative to those shared by all four donors.

Trimming at V came to 6 bases and at J to 2 bases, leaving 6 bases not matched to a gene. This CDR3 contains 14 residues. CDR1 KGHSH and CDR2 LQKENI come from the germline V gene. The sequencing sample was made of naive CD4+ T cells sorted from blood. As for subset: CD45RA+ positively selected. This clonotype originated in a man younger than 35 in good health. V is TRBV18 and J is TRBJ2-5, with 7 bases that match TRBD1. For the CDR3, the DNA is TGTGCCAGCTCCCCAAACAGGGGTCAAGAGACCCAGTACTTC. Protein: CASSPNRGQETQYF.